These 14 T cell receptor gamma chains share one sample of origin, sequenced in a study of gamma delta lymphoproliferative disorders and STAT genes. PBMCs from patients and controls supplied the genomic DNA for sequencing. TCRdb reprocessed the multiplex PCR reads through CATT. The table lists about 4,500 gamma-chain clones, around 8% of them singletons. The specimen was blood. The receptors come from a human donor in good health.

This clone was seen a few times. The limits of the CDR3 on the DNA are not certain, so only TCRdb's listed CDR3 is given. The V gene was identified as TRGV11, while no J gene was called. TRGV11 carries the ORF label, with uncertain function. The CDR3 contains 13 residues when both ends are counted. CDR3 protein: CTTVPAGCSKKLF.

In its sample, this clone was seen many times. The V gene is TRGV9, the J gene TRGJ1 or TRGJ2. Here the J gene came from matching the DNA to germline, since TCRdb omits it. V was pared by 6 bases and J by 7 bases, with 12 bases of the junction left unmatched. Germline assignment: CDR1 GITISATS and CDR2 ISYDGTV (reference sequence). The CDR3 has 13 residues. The CDR3 DNA follows: TGTGCCTTGTGGACCGCCCGGGGGTATAAGAAACTCTTT. Translated: CALWTARGYKKLF.

This clone rates as medium-sized. The chain employs TRGV10 and TRGJP1. TCRdb is silent on the J gene; assignment here came from matching the DNA to germline. TRGV10 belongs to the ORF category, with a function that is uncertain. The CDR3 length is 19 residues. Unmatched junction bases numbered 24, after V lost 8 bases and J lost 5 bases. The CDR3 protein is CAAWDQKPYEMQTGWFKIF. CDR3 DNA: TGTGCTGCGTGGGACCAGAAACCCTATGAAATGCAGACTGGTTGGTTCAAGATATTT.

By its share, this clone is medium-sized (0.01 to 0.1%). The J gene is TRGJ1 or TRGJ2, the V gene TRGV2. The J gene was missing in TCRdb and was found by matching the end of the DNA to germline. Trimming cost V 9 bases and J 0 bases; bases outside gene matches: 8. There are 13 residues in the CDR3. The germline gives CDR1 EGSNGY, CDR2 YDSYNSKV. The CDR3 DNA follows: TGTGCCACCCGTTCCCCGAATTATTATAAGAAACTCTTT. It yields the protein CATRSPNYYKKLF.

By its share, this clone is medium-sized (0.01 to 0.1%). The chain uses TRGV11 and TRGJP1. Germline matching of the DNA provided the J gene here, since TCRdb leaves it blank. TRGV11 is placed among ORFs of uncertain function. CDR3 size: 16 residues. Trimming removed 8 bases from V and 1 base from J; junction bases left unmatched: 10. The CDR3 region has the DNA TGTGCCTGCTGGACCCCGCAGGCTACCACTGGTTGGTTCAAGATATTT. This encodes CACWTPQATTGWFKIF.

This clone was seen many times. Other DNA sequences in the same sample also yield this CDR3. This rearrangement joins TRGV9 to TRGJ1 or TRGJ2. No J gene is reported in TCRdb; it was inferred here by comparing the DNA with germline. This CDR3 has 10 residues. The V gene's germline CDR1 is GITISATS and CDR2 ISYDGTV (reference sequence). V lost 5 bases to trimming and J lost 7 bases; unmatched junction nucleotides: 2. CDR3 nucleotides: TGTGCCTTGTGGGGGTATAAGAAACTCTTT. Protein product: CALWGYKKLF.

This clone turned up a few times. Because the CDR3's place on the DNA is in doubt, the DNA is left out and the CDR3 is given as listed by TCRdb. The CDR3 spells CTTVPAGFVNYYKKLF. No J gene call was made, and the V gene is TRGV11. TRGV11 is an ORF for which the function is uncertain. 16 amino acids form the CDR3, both terminal residues included.

In its sample, this clone was seen many times. This rearrangement joins TRGV9 to TRGJ1 or TRGJ2. The J gene, absent from TCRdb, was called here by matching the DNA to germline. This CDR3 comprises 11 residues. The V gene's germline CDR1 is GITISATS and CDR2 ISYDGTV (reference sequence). J lost 7 bases, V lost 3 bases, and 3 bases had no gene match. The CDR3 DNA is TGTGCCTTGTGGGAGTTCTATAAGAAACTCTTT. This gives the protein CALWEFYKKLF.

By share, this clone counts as medium-sized (0.01 to 0.1%). The chain combines TRGV2 with TRGJ1 or TRGJ2. Because TCRdb records no J gene, it was assigned here through a match of the DNA to germline. Trimming took 0 bases from V and 9 from J; bases not matched to a gene: 5. Germline loops: CDR1 EGSNGY, CDR2 YDSYNSKV. The CDR3 is made up of 12 amino acids. The CDR3 nucleotides are TGTGCCACCTGGGACGGGCGGCGTAAGAAACTCTTT. Translating it yields CATWDGRRKKLF.

As DNA, the CDR3 is TGTGCCACCGTGAATTATTATAAGAAACTCTTT. This gives the protein CATVNYYKKLF. The chain couples TRGV8 to TRGJ1 or TRGJ2. TCRdb offers no J gene call, so here the DNA was matched to germline to obtain one. The CDR3 has 11 residues. V shed 9 bases and J 0 bases; nucleotides not matched to a gene: 2. The germline gives CDR1 VENAVY, CDR2 YDSYNSRV.

In this sample, this clone is medium-sized. The rearrangement uses TRGV10 and TRGJP1. Germline matching of the DNA provided the J gene here, since TCRdb leaves it blank. TRGV10 is an ORF, with its function uncertain. J gave up 7 bases and V 8 bases, and 8 bases lay outside the gene matches. This CDR3 is built from 13 residues. The CDR3 is CAAWDFFGWFKIF. DNA of the CDR3: TGTGCTGCGTGGGATTTTTTTGGTTGGTTCAAGATATTT.

The sample holds many counts of this clone. This chain links TRGV5 with TRGJP. TCRdb does not report a J gene; here it was assigned by matching the DNA to germline references. The CDR3 sequence is 16 residues long. Trimming at V came to 0 bases and at J to 6 bases, leaving 2 bases not matched to a gene. Germline assignment: CDR1 VINAFY and CDR2 YDVSNSKD. The CDR3 bases are TGTGCCACCTGGGACAGGCGAGAGTTGGGCAAAAAAATCAAGGTATTT. This translates into CATWDRRELGKKIKVF.

By share of the sample, this clone is medium-sized. Other DNA variants within this sample encode the same CDR3. The rearrangement uses TRGV10 and TRGJP1. Because TCRdb records no J gene, it was assigned here through a match of the DNA to germline. TRGV10 is identified as an open reading frame with a role that is uncertain. Trimming took 8 bases from V and 8 from J; bases not matched to a gene: 9. The CDR3 spans 13 residues. CDR3 in DNA: TGTGCTGCGTGGGATTACGCGGGTTGGTTCAAGATATTT. This gives the protein CAAWDYAGWFKIF.

This clone was observed a handful of times. This chain joins TRGV5 and TRGJ1 or TRGJ2. The J gene, not given by TCRdb, was assigned here from a germline match of the nucleotide sequence. V trimming: 0 bases; J trimming: 12 bases; junction bases outside the gene matches: 8. This CDR3 has 12 amino acids. In germline, CDR1 is VINAFY, CDR2 YDVSNSKD. CDR3 DNA sequence: TGTGCCACCTGGGACAGGCCTTTTGGGAAACTCTTT. It specifies CATWDRPFGKLF.